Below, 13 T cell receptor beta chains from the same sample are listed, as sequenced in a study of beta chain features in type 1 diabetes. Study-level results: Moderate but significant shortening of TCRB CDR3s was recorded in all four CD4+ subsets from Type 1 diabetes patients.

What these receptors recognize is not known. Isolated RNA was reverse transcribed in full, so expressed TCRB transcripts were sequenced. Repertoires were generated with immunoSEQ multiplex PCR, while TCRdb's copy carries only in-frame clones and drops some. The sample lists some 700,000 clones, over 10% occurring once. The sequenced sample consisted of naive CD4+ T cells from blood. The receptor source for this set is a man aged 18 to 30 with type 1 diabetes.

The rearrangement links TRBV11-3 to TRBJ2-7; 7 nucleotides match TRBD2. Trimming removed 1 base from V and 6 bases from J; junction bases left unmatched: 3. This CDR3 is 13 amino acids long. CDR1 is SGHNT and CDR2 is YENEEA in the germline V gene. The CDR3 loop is CASSLGGGVEQYF. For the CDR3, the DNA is TGTGCCAGCAGCTTAGGCGGGGGTGTCGAGCAGTACTTC.

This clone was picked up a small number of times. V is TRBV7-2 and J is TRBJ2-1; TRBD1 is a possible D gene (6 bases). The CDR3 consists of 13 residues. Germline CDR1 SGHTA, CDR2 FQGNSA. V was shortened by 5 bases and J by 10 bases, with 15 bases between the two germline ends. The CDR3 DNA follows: TGTGCCAGCAGCACCAAACAGGGCAGGGAGCAGTTCTTC. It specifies CASSTKQGREQFF.

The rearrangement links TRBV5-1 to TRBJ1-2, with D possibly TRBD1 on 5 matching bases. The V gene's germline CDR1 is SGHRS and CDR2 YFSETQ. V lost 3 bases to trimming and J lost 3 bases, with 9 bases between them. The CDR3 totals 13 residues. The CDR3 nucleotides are TGCGCCAGCAGCTCGGGACGGGACTATGGCTACACCTTC. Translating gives CASSSGRDYGYTF.

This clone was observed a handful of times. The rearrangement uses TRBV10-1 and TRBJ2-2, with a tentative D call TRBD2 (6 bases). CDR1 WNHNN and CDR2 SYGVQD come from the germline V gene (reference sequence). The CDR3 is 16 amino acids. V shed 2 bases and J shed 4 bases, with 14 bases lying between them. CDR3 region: CASSESGRHLTGELFF. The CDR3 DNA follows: TGCGCCAGCAGTGAGAGTGGGAGGCACCTCACCGGGGAGCTGTTTTTT.

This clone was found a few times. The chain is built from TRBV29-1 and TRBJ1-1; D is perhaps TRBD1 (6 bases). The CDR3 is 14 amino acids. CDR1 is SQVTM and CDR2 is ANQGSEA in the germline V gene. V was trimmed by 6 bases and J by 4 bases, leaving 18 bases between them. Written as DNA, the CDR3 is TGCAGCGTCATACTAAACAGGGCTAGCACTGAAGCTTTCTTT. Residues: CSVILNRASTEAFF.

CDR3 sequence: CASSLAELLYEQYF. CDR3 nucleotide sequence: TGTGCCAGCAGCTTAGCGGAACTCCTCTACGAGCAGTACTTC. The rearrangement joins TRBV7-2 to TRBJ2-7, with unresolved D. Per germline, CDR1 SGHTA and CDR2 FQGNSA. The CDR3 extends over 14 amino acids. The V and J ends lost 0 bases and 3 bases respectively, with 9 bases between them.

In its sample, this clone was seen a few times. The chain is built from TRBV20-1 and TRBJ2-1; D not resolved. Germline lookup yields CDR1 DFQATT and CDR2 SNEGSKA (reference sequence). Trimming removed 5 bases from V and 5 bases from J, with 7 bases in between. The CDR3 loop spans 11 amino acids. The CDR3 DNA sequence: TGCAGTGCTCCTCAGAACAATGAGCAGTTCTTC. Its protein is CSAPQNNEQFF.

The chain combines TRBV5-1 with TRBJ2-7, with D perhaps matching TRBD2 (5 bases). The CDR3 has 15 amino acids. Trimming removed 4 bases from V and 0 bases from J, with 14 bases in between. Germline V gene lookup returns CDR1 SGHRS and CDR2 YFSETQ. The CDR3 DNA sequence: TGCGCCAGCAGCCTGGCGGCGGGTATCTCCTACGAGCAGTACTTC. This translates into CASSLAAGISYEQYF.

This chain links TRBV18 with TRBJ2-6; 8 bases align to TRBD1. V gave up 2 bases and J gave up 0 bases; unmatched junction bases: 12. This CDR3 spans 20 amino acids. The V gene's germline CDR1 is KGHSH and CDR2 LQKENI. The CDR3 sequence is CASSPTVIGTGSSGANVLTF. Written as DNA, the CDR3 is TGTGCCAGCTCACCAACGGTTATAGGGACAGGTTCCTCTGGGGCCAACGTCCTGACTTTC.

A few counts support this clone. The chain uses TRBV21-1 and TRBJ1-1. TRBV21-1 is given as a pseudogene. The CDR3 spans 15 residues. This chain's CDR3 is CASSKGERRDTEAFF. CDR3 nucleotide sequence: TGTGCCAGCAGCAAAGGGGAGCGAAGGGACACTGAAGCTTTCTTT.

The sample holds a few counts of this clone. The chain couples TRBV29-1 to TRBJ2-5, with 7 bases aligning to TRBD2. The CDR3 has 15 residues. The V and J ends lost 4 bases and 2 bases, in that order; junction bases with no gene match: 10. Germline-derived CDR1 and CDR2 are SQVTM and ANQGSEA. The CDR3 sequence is CSVARGRQTQETQYF. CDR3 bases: TGCAGCGTTGCGCGGGGGAGGCAGACACAAGAGACCCAGTACTTC.

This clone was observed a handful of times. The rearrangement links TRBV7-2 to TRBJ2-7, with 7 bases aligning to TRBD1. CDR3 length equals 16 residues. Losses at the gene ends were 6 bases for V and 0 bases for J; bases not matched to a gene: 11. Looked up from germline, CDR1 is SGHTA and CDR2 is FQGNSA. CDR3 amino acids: CASRRVGGFSSYEQYF. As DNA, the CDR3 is TGTGCCAGCAGGCGGGTAGGGGGCTTTAGCTCCTACGAGCAGTACTTC.

The CDR3 reads CASSAGTGVGYTF. For the CDR3, the DNA is TGTGCCAGCAGTGCCGGGACAGGGGTCGGCTACACCTTC. The rearrangement joins TRBV6-4 to TRBJ1-2; 10 positions match TRBD1. This CDR3 is built from 13 residues. Germline CDR1 MRHNA, CDR2 SNTAGT. With 4 bases clipped from V and 8 bases from J, the junction kept 4 bases outside the gene matches.